The 29 T cell receptor beta chains reported below all come from one sample, sequenced in a study of post-analysis software for immune sequencing data. The antigens these receptors bind are not known. cDNA libraries of TCR beta carried unique molecular identifiers. TCRdb used MiXCR to reprocess the PCR reads, holding one entry per CDR3 protein. The sample has about 770,000 distinct CDR3 sequences, about 43% seen once. The study, taken as a whole, reports: The five TRBV segments detected at higher frequency in patients than in controls included TRBV5-6, TRBV5-1 and TRBV20-1.

The sequenced sample was blood. The receptor source for this set is a girl under 18 with multiple sclerosis.

The chain uses TRBV2 and TRBJ2-1; TRBD2 agrees at 10 bases. Germline CDR1 is SNHLY and CDR2 is FYNNEI. The CDR3 spans 14 residues. V dropped 7 bases and J dropped 8; count of bases not matched to a gene: 8. The DNA of the CDR3 is TGTGCCAGCATTGTCCTAGCGGGAGCTCATGAGCAGTTCTTC. Residues: CASIVLAGAHEQFF.

The chain couples TRBV12-3 or TRBV12-4 to TRBJ2-1; 9 nucleotides agree with TRBD2. The CDR3 has 16 residues. Losses at the gene ends were 5 bases for V and 9 bases for J; bases not matched to a gene: 14. The CDR3 DNA is TGTGCCAGCAGTGACCCGGGTAGCGGGAGCTCCCGTGAGCAGTTCTTC. Translation gives CASSDPGSGSSREQFF.

The chain links TRBV7-9 to TRBJ2-7; 9 positions match TRBD1. This CDR3 spans 15 amino acids. V lost 5 bases and J lost 3; bases outside the gene matches: 8. The germline CDR1 and CDR2 sequences are SEHNR and FQNEAQ (reference sequence). The CDR3 region is CASSPRTGDGYEQYF. Here the CDR3 DNA reads TGTGCCAGCAGCCCGCGGACAGGGGACGGCTACGAGCAGTACTTC.

This chain connects TRBV19 to TRBJ2-4; possible D gene TRBD1, 6 bases. Germline V gene lookup returns CDR1 LNHDA and CDR2 SQIVND (reference sequence). This CDR3 has 18 amino acids. V lost 3 bases to trimming and J lost 0 bases, with 18 bases between them. CDR3 residues: CASSIHGQKKIAKNIQYF. In nucleotides, the CDR3 is TGTGCCAGTAGTATCCACGGACAGAAGAAGATAGCCAAAAACATTCAGTACTTC.

This clonotype was detected only a few times. The chain is built from TRBV5-1 and TRBJ2-7; a possible D gene is TRBD2 (5 bases). The CDR3 extends over 13 amino acids. The germline V gene encodes CDR1 SGHRS and CDR2 YFSETQ. V was clipped by 4 bases and J by 5 bases, with 13 bases between them. The CDR3 is CASSAPPGNEQYF. The DNA of the CDR3 is TGCGCCAGCAGCGCACCTCCGGGGAACGAGCAGTACTTC.

This clonotype was observed once. V is TRBV6-2 or TRBV6-3 and J is TRBJ2-1, with a possible D match to TRBD1 (5 bases). Germline V CDR1 and CDR2: MNHEY, SVGEGT. The CDR3 runs to 15 residues. Trimming took 5 bases from V and 6 from J, leaving 17 bases between them. The CDR3 region is CASSILGRVANEQFF. Written as DNA, the CDR3 is TGTGCCAGCAGTATCCTCGGCAGGGTGGCCAATGAGCAGTTCTTC.

This sequence joins TRBV15 and TRBJ1-2; TRBD1 might be the D (6 bases). Trimming stripped 4 bases from V and 2 bases from J, with 11 bases between. The germline gives CDR1 LNHNV, CDR2 YYDKDF (reference sequence). This CDR3 comprises 14 residues. The CDR3 region has the DNA TGTGCCACCAGCAACAGACAGGAGAACTATGGCTACACCTTC. This translates into CATSNRQENYGYTF.

The chain joins TRBV3-1 to TRBJ2-1, with D unresolved. The DNA end lines up better with TRBJ2-7; the J call may be wrong. CDR1 and CDR2 (germline): LGHDT, YNNKEL (reference sequence). The CDR3 runs 14 residues. Here the CDR3 DNA reads TGTGCCAGCAGCCAAGGTAACTCCTACAATGAGCAGTACTTC. Amino acids: CASSQGNSYNEQYF.

The genes are TRBV20-1 and TRBJ2-5, with D maybe TRBD2 (6 bases). Per germline, CDR1 DFQATT and CDR2 SNEGSKA (reference sequence). V was pared by 5 bases and J by 4 bases, with 14 bases between. This CDR3 is built from 13 residues. This CDR3 reads CSAALRGRETQYF. DNA for the CDR3: TGCAGTGCTGCCCTCCGGGGGAGAGAGACCCAGTACTTC.

The chain joins TRBV29-1 to TRBJ2-5, with D maybe TRBD1 (5 bases). The DNA end favors TRBJ2-7, so the J call may be wrong. The CDR3 totals 12 residues. Per the germline V gene, CDR1 is SQVTM and CDR2 is ANQGSEA. The CDR3 here is CSVEVDTNEQYF. The CDR3 DNA sequence: TGCAGCGTTGAGGTGGACACCAACGAGCAGTACTTC.

CDR3 nucleotide sequence: TGTGCCTGGACGGAGGGACAGGGGGCCTACGAGCAGTACTTC. Amino acid sequence: CAWTEGQGAYEQYF. This sequence joins TRBV30 and TRBJ2-4, with 11 bases fitting TRBD1. The J call may be faulty, since TRBJ2-7 better matches the DNA end. CDR1 and CDR2 from the germline V gene are GTSNPN and SVGIG (reference sequence). This CDR3 has 14 amino acids.

This clonotype occurred a few times. This chain uses TRBV27 with TRBJ2-7, with 9 nucleotides matching TRBD1. J was trimmed by 2 bases and V by 2 bases; bases with no gene match: 4. The CDR3 is 15 residues long. Germline CDR1 and CDR2: MNHEY and SMNVEV (reference sequence). The CDR3 nucleotides are TGTGCCAGCAGTTTACGGCGGGACAGGGCCTACGAGCAGTACTTC. It translates to CASSLRRDRAYEQYF.

The chain links TRBV7-3 to TRBJ2-3; D is perhaps TRBD2 (5 bases). The ends were cut back, 8 bases at V and 6 bases at J, with 12 bases in the middle. Germline-derived CDR1 and CDR2 are SGHTA and FQGTGA. The CDR3 contains 12 residues. CDR3 residues: CASGIRGDTQYF. DNA of the CDR3: TGTGCCAGCGGAATACGCGGGGATACGCAGTATTTT.

The V and J genes are TRBV20-1 and TRBJ1-5; 7 nucleotides line up with TRBD1. V lost 5 bases and J lost 1; bases outside the gene matches: 14. The germline V gene encodes CDR1 DFQATT and CDR2 SNEGSKA (reference sequence). CDR3 length equals 17 residues. The CDR3 region has the DNA TGCAGTGCTGCCGACAGGGAAGCTTGGAAAAGCAATCAGCCCCAGCATTTT. It codes for CSAADREAWKSNQPQHF.

The chain carries TRBV7-9 and TRBJ2-5; the D is unclear. The CDR3 sequence is 17 residues long. The germline V and J ends were trimmed by 0 bases and 2 bases, with 16 bases remaining between them. CDR1 is SEHNR, CDR2 FQNEAQ, per germline (reference sequence). The CDR3 coding sequence is TGTGCCAGCAGCTTAGCATTGACGGAAGATTTACAAGAGACCCAGTACTTC. It is translated as CASSLALTEDLQETQYF.

V gene TRBV29-1 combines with J gene TRBJ1-2; 7 bases match TRBD1. Germline V CDR1 and CDR2: SQVTM, ANQGSEA. The trim removed 4 bases at V and 2 bases at J, leaving 7 bases unmatched. The CDR3 has 14 residues. The CDR3 here is CSVVQGQANYGYTF. The CDR3 DNA follows: TGCAGCGTTGTACAAGGACAGGCAAACTATGGCTACACCTTC.

This rearrangement joins TRBV4-2 to TRBJ2-7; weak D call: TRBD1 (6 bases). The V and J ends lost 10 bases and 3 bases respectively, with 16 bases between them. This CDR3 spans 13 amino acids. The V gene's germline CDR1 is LGHNA and CDR2 YNFKEQ. CDR3 in amino acids: CATSRDTGYEQYF. CDR3 nucleotide sequence: TGTGCCACAAGTCGGGACACCGGCTACGAGCAGTACTTC.

This rearrangement joins TRBV7-9 to TRBJ2-1; D may correspond to TRBD1 or TRBD2 (5 bases each). V was trimmed by 4 bases and J by 9 bases, leaving 19 bases between them. The CDR3 spans 15 residues. In germline, CDR1 is SEHNR, CDR2 FQNEAQ (reference sequence). The DNA of the CDR3 is TGTGCCAGCAGCTCCCCCTTGGGGCGTGGGGGTGAGCAGTTCTTC. Protein: CASSSPLGRGGEQFF.

The chain is built from TRBV6-6 and TRBJ2-5; the D is unclear. Germline CDR1 reads MNHNY; CDR2 reads SVGAGI (reference sequence). V dropped 3 bases and J dropped 4 bases, with 15 bases sitting between them. CDR3 length equals 15 residues. DNA of the CDR3: TGTGCCAGCAGTTATGAGGTCCCCGTCGGAGAGACCCAGTACTTC. Amino acid sequence: CASSYEVPVGETQYF.

This clonotype was detected only a few times. The V gene is TRBV24-1, the J gene TRBJ2-1; 9 positions agree with TRBD2. CDR3 length: 16 amino acids. The trim removed 3 bases at V and 7 bases at J, leaving 9 bases unmatched. Germline CDR1 KGHDR, CDR2 SFDVKD. In nucleotides, the CDR3 is TGTGCCACCAGTGATCCCATAGCGGGAGCGGGGAATGAGCAGTTCTTC. Its protein is CATSDPIAGAGNEQFF.

This rearrangement joins TRBV28 to TRBJ2-7; a weak D match, TRBD1 (6 bases). V lost 4 bases and J lost 3, with 13 bases in between. Germline V CDR1 and CDR2: MDHEN, SYDVKM. The CDR3 is made up of 14 amino acids. The CDR3 spells CASSSPTGIYEQYF. The CDR3 bases are TGTGCCAGCAGTTCCCCGACAGGAATCTACGAGCAGTACTTC.

This clonotype was detected many times. The CDR3: CASSWGQDNSPLHF. In DNA form, the CDR3 reads TGTGCCAGCAGTTGGGGACAGGATAATTCACCCCTCCACTTT. This chain links TRBV12-3 or TRBV12-4 with TRBJ1-6, with 8 bases fitting TRBD1. This CDR3 is built from 14 residues. J lost 5 bases, V lost 4 bases, and 1 base had no gene match.

The CDR3 nucleotides read TGTGCCATCAGCCCAAGCGGGAGGGCCGGAGATGAGCAGTTCTTC. Protein product: CAISPSGRAGDEQFF. V gene TRBV10-3 combines with J gene TRBJ2-1; 10 nucleotides line up with TRBD2. The CDR3 is 15 residues long. With 6 bases clipped from V and 8 bases from J, the junction kept 10 bases outside the gene matches. Per the germline V gene, CDR1 is ENHRY and CDR2 is SYGVKD.

For the CDR3, the DNA is TGTGCCAGCAGCCAAGTAGCAAGCCAGCCCCAGCATTTT. Translation: CASSQVASQPQHF. V and J are TRBV3-1 and TRBJ1-5; D is ambiguous. Deletions cut 1 base from V and 7 bases from J, with 8 bases between. This CDR3 region has 13 residues. The V gene's germline CDR1 is LGHDT and CDR2 YNNKEL (reference sequence).

To note about this clonotype: An end of the junction differs from the germline gene, which may be a read error. The CDR3 is CSADSGRSSCEQYF. The CDR3 region has the DNA TGCAGTGCAGATAGCGGGAGGAGCTCCTGCGAGCAGTACTTC. This chain uses TRBV20-1 with TRBJ2-7, with 10 bases fitting TRBD2. The CDR3 sequence is 14 residues long. Germline CDR1 and CDR2: DFQATT and SNEGSKA (reference sequence).

This clonotype was detected once. The V gene is TRBV6-5, the J gene TRBJ2-7, with D perhaps matching TRBD1 or TRBD2 (5 bases each). Germline V gene lookup returns CDR1 MNHEY and CDR2 SVGAGI. The CDR3 runs to 11 residues. The ends were cut back, 0 bases at V and 9 bases at J, with 6 bases in the middle. The CDR3 DNA reads TGTGCCAGCAGTTACTCGGGGGTGCAGTACTTC. Protein: CASSYSGVQYF.

The CDR3 spells CASSLQGQGYNEQFF. The CDR3 DNA reads as TGTGCCAGCAGTTTACAGGGACAGGGGTACAATGAGCAGTTCTTC. This chain connects TRBV28 to TRBJ2-1; TRBD1 matches 10 bases. From germline, CDR1 is MDHEN and CDR2 SYDVKM. The CDR3 extends over 15 amino acids. The J segment lost 4 bases and the V segment lost 2 bases, leaving 2 bases of the junction unmatched.

The chain combines TRBV12-3 or TRBV12-4 with TRBJ1-4; D might be TRBD1 (6 bases). The CDR3 loop spans 14 amino acids. Deletions cut 5 bases from V and 10 bases from J, with 17 bases between. CDR3: CASSLGTSSGKLFF. CDR3 DNA sequence: TGTGCCAGCAGTCTGGGGACATCTTCTGGAAAACTGTTTTTT.

Turning to this clonotype: A junction boundary mismatches the germline segment, possibly from a read error. The chain combines TRBV7-9 with TRBJ2-3; TRBD1 matches 7 bases. Germline assignment: CDR1 SEHNR and CDR2 FQNEAQ (reference sequence). This CDR3 spans 15 amino acids. Here the CDR3 DNA reads TGTGTCAGCAGCTCCCGACAGGGAGGCACAGATACGCAGTATTTT. This codes for CVSSSRQGGTDTQYF.